Below, 17 T cell receptor beta chains from the same sample are listed, as sequenced in a study of cytomegalovirus exposure and HLA in healthy donors. Amplification used 60 Vbeta primers and 13 Jbeta primers. Generated by immunoSEQ multiplex PCR, the TCRdb table keeps only in-frame clones and is missing some. Of about 86,000 clones listed, 70% to 85% are singletons. Sequencing was carried out using PBMCs. The receptors here all came from a man aged 60 to 69 in good health and CMV-seronegative.

This chain links TRBV5-4 with TRBJ1-1; 9 bases agree with TRBD1. CDR3 length: 17 residues. The J segment lost 3 bases and the V segment lost 2 bases, leaving 11 bases of the junction unmatched. CDR1 is SGHNT and CDR2 is YYREEE in the germline V gene (reference sequence). CDR3: CASSLGTGRGGHTEAFF. Written as DNA, the CDR3 is TGTGCCAGCAGCTTAGGGACAGGGAGGGGGGGCCACACTGAAGCTTTCTTT.

This clone has only a few counts. The gene calls are TRBV5-3 and TRBJ2-3; TRBD2 agrees at 7 bases. TRBV5-3 is given ORF status, its function remaining uncertain. Unmatched junction bases numbered 6, after V lost 2 bases and J lost 0 bases. The CDR3 extends over 16 amino acids. The DNA of the CDR3 is TGTGCCAGAAGCTTCCCCGGGGGGATCAGCACAGATACGCAGTATTTT. As protein: CARSFPGGISTDTQYF.

This clone was found a few times. This rearrangement joins TRBV7-6 to TRBJ1-1, with D perhaps TRBD1 (6 bases). The germline V gene has CDR1 SGHVS and CDR2 FNYEAQ. The V end lost 5 bases, the J end lost 1 base, and 20 bases lay between the germline ends. The CDR3 totals 17 residues. The CDR3 spells CASSLRGGARENTEAFF. CDR3 nucleotides: TGTGCCAGCAGCCTCCGGGGGGGGGCTCGGGAGAACACTGAAGCTTTCTTT.

The gene calls are TRBV2 and TRBJ2-7; 8 positions agree with TRBD1. The germline V gene has CDR1 SNHLY and CDR2 FYNNEI. The V and J ends lost 4 bases and 4 bases, in that order; junction bases with no gene match: 6. There are 14 residues in the CDR3. In DNA, the CDR3 is TGTGCCAGCAGTGGGGACAGGCGGTTTTACGAGCAGTACTTC. Translating gives CASSGDRRFYEQYF.

This chain joins TRBV2 and TRBJ2-4; perhaps TRBD1 as D (5 bases). The CDR3 has 16 residues. V lost 6 bases and J lost 0, with 15 bases in between. Germline lookup yields CDR1 SNHLY and CDR2 FYNNEI. The CDR3 region is CASSADSRLAKNIQYF. DNA for the CDR3: TGTGCCAGCAGCGCAGACAGCCGACTAGCCAAAAACATTCAGTACTTC. Full variable domain (outside the CDR3, taken from reference TRBV2 and TRBJ2-4): EPEVTQTPSHQVTQMGQEVILRCVPISNHLYFYWYRQILGQKVEFLVSFYNNEISEKSEIFDDQFSVERPDGSNFTLKIRSTKLEDSAMYFCASSADSRLAKNIQYFGAGTRLSVL.

The gene calls are TRBV5-1 and TRBJ2-2, with a weak D call TRBD1 (6 bases). Germline V CDR1 and CDR2: SGHRS, YFSETQ. The CDR3 has 15 residues. V lost 5 bases and J lost 3, with 14 bases in between. The CDR3 is CASRPPGEYTGELFF. The CDR3 coding sequence is TGCGCCAGCAGACCGCCAGGGGAGTACACCGGGGAGCTGTTTTTT. Filled out from reference TRBV5-1 and TRBJ2-2, the complete variable domain reads KAGVTQTPRYLIKTRGQQVTLSCSPISGHRSVSWYQQTPGQGLQFLFEYFSETQRNKGNFPGRFSGRQFSNSRSEMNVSTLELGDSALYLCASRPPGEYTGELFFGEGSRLTVL.

This clone was detected only a few times. This sequence joins TRBV19 and TRBJ2-3, with D possibly matching TRBD1 (6 bases). The V and J ends lost 4 bases and 1 base respectively, with 15 bases between them. The germline V gene has CDR1 LNHDA and CDR2 SQIVND (reference sequence). The CDR3 length is 16 residues. CDR3 region: CASSTLQGSGTDTQYF. Written as DNA, the CDR3 is TGTGCCAGTAGTACCTTACAGGGTTCGGGCACAGATACGCAGTATTTT.

V usage is TRBV6-1 and J usage is TRBJ2-1; TRBD2 aligns across 16 bases. V dropped 8 bases and J dropped 7; count of bases not matched to a gene: 5. This CDR3 is built from 15 residues. Germline CDR1 reads MNHNS; CDR2 reads SASEGT. The CDR3 loop is CASGGTSGRGNEQFF. CDR3 DNA sequence: TGTGCCAGCGGGGGGACTAGCGGGAGGGGTAATGAGCAGTTCTTC.

The sample holds one count of this clone. The J gene is TRBJ2-1, the V gene TRBV12-2; TRBD2 is the table's D call, not checked against the DNA. TRBV12-2 is a pseudogene locus. This CDR3 is built from 15 residues. CDR3: CASRLLAGGNNEQFF. The CDR3 region has the DNA TGTGCAAGTCGCTTACTAGCGGGAGGGAACAATGAGCAGTTCTTC.

This rearrangement joins TRBV19 to TRBJ2-3; 7 nucleotides line up with TRBD2. V lost 1 base, J lost 5 bases, and 9 bases stayed unmatched. This CDR3 has 16 amino acids. Germline values: CDR1 LNHDA, CDR2 SQIVND (reference sequence). CDR3 amino acids: CASSIARAGREDTQYF. The DNA for the CDR3 is TGTGCCAGTAGTATAGCGCGAGCGGGGAGGGAAGATACGCAGTATTTT.

The rearrangement uses TRBV11-3 and TRBJ2-5, with 8 bases that match TRBD1. The CDR3 runs 13 residues. The J segment lost 3 bases and the V segment lost 5 bases, leaving 2 bases of the junction unmatched. Germline V gene sequence: CDR1 SGHNT, CDR2 YENEEA. CDR3 region: CASSKDREETQYF. The CDR3 DNA reads TGTGCCAGCAGCAAGGACAGGGAAGAGACCCAGTACTTC.

This clone was picked up a small number of times. The chain carries TRBV6-1 and TRBJ1-5; D not resolved. CDR1 is MNHNS and CDR2 is SASEGT in the germline V gene. Deletions cut 3 bases from V and 0 bases from J, with 12 bases between. The CDR3 contains 16 residues. The CDR3 coding sequence is TGTGCCAGCAGTGAGGTCCCGGGTTTTAGCAATCAGCCCCAGCATTTT. It translates to CASSEVPGFSNQPQHF.

This chain links TRBV10-3 with TRBJ2-7; 14 positions agree with TRBD2. Trimming at V came to 7 bases and at J to 6 bases, leaving 5 bases not matched to a gene. Germline lookup yields CDR1 ENHRY and CDR2 SYGVKD. CDR3 size: 14 residues. The CDR3 reads CAIMPGLAGAEQYF. For the CDR3, the DNA is TGTGCCATCATGCCGGGACTAGCGGGAGCCGAGCAGTACTTC.

V and J are TRBV11-2 and TRBJ2-2; tentative D call: TRBD2 (6 bases). V gave up 5 bases and J gave up 3 bases, with 16 bases separating them. CDR1 SGHAT and CDR2 FQNNGV come from the germline V gene. This CDR3 spans 16 amino acids. The CDR3 loop reads CASSQRGGVDTGELFF. In nucleotides, the CDR3 is TGTGCCAGCAGCCAACGCGGAGGGGTGGACACCGGGGAGCTGTTTTTT. The whole variable domain, remainder taken from reference TRBV11-2 and TRBJ2-2, is EAGVAQSPRYKIIEKRQSVAFWCNPISGHATLYWYQQILGQGPKLLIQFQNNGVVDDSQLPKDRFSAERLKGVDSTLKIQPAKLEDSAVYLCASSQRGGVDTGELFFGEGSRLTVL.

This clone was observed once. J is TRBJ2-5 and V is TRBV5-6; a weak D match, TRBD1 (6 bases). Trimming removed 6 bases at V and 3 bases at J, with 12 bases between. This CDR3 has 13 amino acids. Per the germline V gene, CDR1 is SGHDT and CDR2 is YYEEEE. The CDR3 sequence: CASTPGTKETQYF. The CDR3 DNA reads as TGTGCCAGCACCCCAGGGACAAAAGAGACCCAGTACTTC. The full variable domain, with the rest looked up from reference TRBV5-6 and TRBJ2-5, is DAGVTQSPTHLIKTRGQQVTLRCSPKSGHDTVSWYQQALGQGPQFIFQYYEEEERQRGNFPDRFSGHQFPNYSSELNVNALLLGDSALYLCASTPGTKETQYFGPGTRLLVL.

This rearrangement joins TRBV15 to TRBJ1-5; 7 bases align to TRBD1. Germline V CDR1 and CDR2: LNHNV, YYDKDF (reference sequence). The CDR3 totals 17 residues. Trimming removed 3 bases from V and 0 bases from J; junction bases left unmatched: 8. For the CDR3, the DNA is TGTGCCACCAGCAGTTCCTCGGGGACAGTTAGCAATCAGCCCCAGCATTTT. It translates to CATSSSSGTVSNQPQHF.

The rearrangement links TRBV6-5 to TRBJ2-3, with D possibly being TRBD2 (5 bases). Trimming left V 6 bases short and J 2 bases short, with 12 bases between. This CDR3 is built from 14 residues. Per the germline V gene, CDR1 is MNHEY and CDR2 is SVGAGI. CDR3 loop: CASRPDWVTDTQYF. Here the CDR3 DNA reads TGTGCCAGCAGACCGGACTGGGTCACAGATACGCAGTATTTT.